This passage covers 5 T cell receptor beta chains from one sample sequenced in a study of control samples from healthy donors and cancer patients. Here immunoSEQ multiplex PCR was the method, and the copy in TCRdb shows in-frame clones only, minus some. The table has approximately 89,000 clones, roughly nine tenths seen once. The sample was blood. These receptors all stem from a man aged 25 to 40 in good health.

The J gene is TRBJ1-1, the V gene TRBV25-1; 8 nucleotides align to TRBD1. Germline CDR1 and CDR2: MGHDK and SYGVNS. Unmatched junction bases numbered 10, after V lost 7 bases and J lost 9 bases. This CDR3 comprises 13 residues. The CDR3 here is CASTSLTGDQAFF. CDR3 bases: TGTGCCAGCACATCTTTGACAGGGGATCAAGCTTTCTTT.

The chain carries TRBV2 and TRBJ2-7; D is ambiguous. Germline loops: CDR1 SNHLY, CDR2 FYNNEI. The CDR3 consists of 15 residues. V lost 7 bases, J lost 1 base, and 17 bases lay in between. In DNA form, the CDR3 reads TGTGCCAGCATCGGACGAGAGAAACCATCCTACGAGCAGTACTTC. Protein: CASIGREKPSYEQYF.

The sample holds a few counts of this clone. The chain is built from TRBV19 and TRBJ1-5, with D maybe TRBD1 (5 bases). This CDR3 region has 13 residues. The V gene's germline CDR1 is LNHDA and CDR2 SQIVND (reference sequence). V was clipped by 9 bases and J by 7 bases, with 16 bases between them. CDR3 in DNA: TGTGCCAGCAGGGACCGGCTCGGGCAGCCCCAGCATTTT. It yields the protein CASRDRLGQPQHF.

This chain joins TRBV4-1 and TRBJ2-3, with 10 bases matching TRBD2. The germline CDR1 and CDR2 sequences are MGHRA and YSYEKL. Trimming at V came to 0 bases and at J to 6 bases, leaving 6 bases not matched to a gene. The CDR3 sequence is 16 residues long. The CDR3, as DNA: TGCGCCAGCAGCCAAGAAACTAGCGGGGTGCGGGATACGCAGTATTTT. Translating gives CASSQETSGVRDTQYF.

V usage is TRBV5-1 and J usage is TRBJ2-1; 10 bases align to TRBD2. The CDR3 totals 17 residues. V was pared by 0 bases and J by 9 bases, with 12 bases of the junction left unmatched. The germline gives CDR1 SGHRS, CDR2 YFSETQ. The CDR3 sequence: CASSLARAGGLDSEQFF. The CDR3 DNA reads as TGCGCCAGCAGCTTGGCCCGAGCGGGGGGGCTCGACAGTGAGCAGTTCTTC.